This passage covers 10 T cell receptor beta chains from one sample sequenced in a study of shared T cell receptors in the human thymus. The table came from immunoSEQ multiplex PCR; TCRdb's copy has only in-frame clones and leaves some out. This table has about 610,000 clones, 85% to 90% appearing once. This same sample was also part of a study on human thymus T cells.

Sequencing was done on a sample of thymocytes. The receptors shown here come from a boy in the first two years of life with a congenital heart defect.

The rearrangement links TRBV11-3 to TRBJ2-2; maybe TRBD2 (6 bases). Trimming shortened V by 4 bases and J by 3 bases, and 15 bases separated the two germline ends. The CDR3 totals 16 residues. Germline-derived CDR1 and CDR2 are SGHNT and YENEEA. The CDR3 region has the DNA TGTGCCAGCAGCTCCCGTTCGGGAGTAGACACCGGGGAGCTGTTTTTT. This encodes CASSSRSGVDTGELFF.

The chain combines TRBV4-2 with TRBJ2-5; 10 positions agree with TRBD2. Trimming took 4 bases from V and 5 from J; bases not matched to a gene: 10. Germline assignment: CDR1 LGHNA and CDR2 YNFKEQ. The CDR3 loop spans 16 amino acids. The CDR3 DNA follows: TGTGCCAGCAGCCGCCGGCCAGCGGGAGGGCCGGAGACCCAGTACTTC. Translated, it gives CASSRRPAGGPETQYF.

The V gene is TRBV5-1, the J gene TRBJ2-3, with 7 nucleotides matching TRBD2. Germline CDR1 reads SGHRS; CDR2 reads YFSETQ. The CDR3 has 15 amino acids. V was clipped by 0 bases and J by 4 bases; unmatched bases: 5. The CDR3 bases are TGCGCCAGCAGCTTGGGCGGGAGAAGGCCAGATACGCAGTATTTT. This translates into CASSLGGRRPDTQYF.

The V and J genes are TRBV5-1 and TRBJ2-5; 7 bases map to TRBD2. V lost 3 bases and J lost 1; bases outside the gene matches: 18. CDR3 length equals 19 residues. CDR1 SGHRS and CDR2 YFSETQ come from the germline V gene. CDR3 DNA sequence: TGCGCCAGCAGCTCCCCACGGCTAACTAGCGCCGGGGCCCAAGAGACCCAGTACTTC. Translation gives CASSSPRLTSAGAQETQYF.

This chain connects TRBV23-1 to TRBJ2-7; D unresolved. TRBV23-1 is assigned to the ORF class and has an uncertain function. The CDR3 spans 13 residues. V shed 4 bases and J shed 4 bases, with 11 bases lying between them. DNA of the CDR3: TGCGCCAGCAGTCCCGGAGTAACGTACGAGCAGTACTTC. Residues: CASSPGVTYEQYF.

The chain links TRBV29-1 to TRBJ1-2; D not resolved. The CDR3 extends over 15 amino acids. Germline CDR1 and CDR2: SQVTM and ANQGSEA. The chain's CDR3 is CSVGAQSGHRYGYTF. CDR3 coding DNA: TGCAGTGTGGGTGCCCAAAGCGGCCATCGCTATGGCTACACCTTC.

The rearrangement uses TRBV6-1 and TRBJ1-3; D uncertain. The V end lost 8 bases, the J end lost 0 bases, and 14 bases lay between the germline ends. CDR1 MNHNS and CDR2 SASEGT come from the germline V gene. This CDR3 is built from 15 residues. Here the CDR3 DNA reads TGTGCCAGCCACGTAGGGAGCCTCTCTGGAAACACCATATATTTT. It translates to CASHVGSLSGNTIYF.

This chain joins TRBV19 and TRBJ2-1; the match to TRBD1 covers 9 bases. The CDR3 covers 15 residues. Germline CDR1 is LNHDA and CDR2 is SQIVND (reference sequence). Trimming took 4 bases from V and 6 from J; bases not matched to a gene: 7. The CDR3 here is CASSKRTGASNEQFF. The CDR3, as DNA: TGTGCCAGTAGTAAAAGGACAGGGGCGAGCAATGAGCAGTTCTTC.

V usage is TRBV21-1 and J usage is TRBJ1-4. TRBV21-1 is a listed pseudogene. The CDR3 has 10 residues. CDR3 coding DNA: TGTGCCAGCAGCGCGGGAAGACTGTTTTTT. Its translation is CASSAGRLFF.

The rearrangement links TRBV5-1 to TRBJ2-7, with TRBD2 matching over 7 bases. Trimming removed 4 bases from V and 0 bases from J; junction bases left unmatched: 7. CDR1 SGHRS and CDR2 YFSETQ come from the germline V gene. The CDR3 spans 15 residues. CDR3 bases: TGCGCCAGCAGCGAAACTAGCGCCGACTCCTACGAGCAGTACTTC. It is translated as CASSETSADSYEQYF.